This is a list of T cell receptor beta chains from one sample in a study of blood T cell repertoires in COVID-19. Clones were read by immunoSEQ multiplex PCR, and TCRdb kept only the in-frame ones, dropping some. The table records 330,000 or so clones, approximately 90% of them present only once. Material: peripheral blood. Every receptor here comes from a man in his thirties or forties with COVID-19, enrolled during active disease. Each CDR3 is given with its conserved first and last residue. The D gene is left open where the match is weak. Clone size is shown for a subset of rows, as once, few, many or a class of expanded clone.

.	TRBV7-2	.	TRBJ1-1	TGTGCCAGCAGTCTCCGGGGGGGGGCCCCTGAAGCTTTCTTT	CASSLRGGAPEAFF
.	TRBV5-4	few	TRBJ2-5	TGTGCCAGCAGCTCAATTACAGGGTACCAAGAGACCCAGTACTTC	CASSSITGYQETQYF
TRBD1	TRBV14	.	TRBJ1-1	TGTGCCAGCAGCCAAAAAGAGGGGGGACAGATGAACACTGAAGCTTTCTTT	CASSQKEGGQMNTEAFF
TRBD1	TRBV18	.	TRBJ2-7	TGTGCCAGCTCACCACTTCAGGACAGGGGAAGCGAGCAGTACTTC	CASSPLQDRGSEQYF
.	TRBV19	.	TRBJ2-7	TGTGCCAGTAGCCTTCAAAGGGGAAGGGGCGAGCAGTACTTC	CASSLQRGRGEQYF
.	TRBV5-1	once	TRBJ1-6	TGCGCCAGCAGCTACCAATCCGGGACATCTCCCTATAATTCACCCCTCCACTTT	CASSYQSGTSPYNSPLHF
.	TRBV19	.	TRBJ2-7	TGTGCCAGTAGTATGACGGGGTACGAGCAGTACTTC	CASSMTGYEQYF
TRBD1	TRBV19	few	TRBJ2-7	TGTGCCAGTAGTATAAGTTTAGGACAGGGCGGCTACGAGCAGTACTTC	CASSISLGQGGYEQYF
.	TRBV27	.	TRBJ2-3	TGTGCCAGCAGTTTATTCTCCCAAGGGGGAAGAGATACGCAGTATTTT	CASSLFSQGGRDTQYF
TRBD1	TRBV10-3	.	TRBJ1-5	TGTGCCATCAGCGTACAGGGGGCACATCAGCCCCAGCATTTT	CAISVQGAHQPQHF
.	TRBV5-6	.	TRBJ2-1	TGTGCCAGCAGCTTGGCAGCAGGGGTTAATGAGCAGTTCTTC	CASSLAAGVNEQFF
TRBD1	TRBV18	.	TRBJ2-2	TGTGCCAGCTCACCTTCGACAGGGGAGAACACCGGGGAGCTGTTTTTT	CASSPSTGENTGELFF
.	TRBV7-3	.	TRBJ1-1	TGTGCCAGCAGCTCTCCTAACAGGAACACTGAAGCTTTCTTT	CASSSPNRNTEAFF
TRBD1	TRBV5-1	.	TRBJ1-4	TGCGCCAGCAGCCAGGGGGGACTTTGGGGCGGTGAAAAACTGTTTTTT	CASSQGGLWGGEKLFF
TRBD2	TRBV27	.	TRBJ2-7	TGTGCCAGCAGTTTGGTTCTAGCGGGAGGGCCTCTTAGCTCCTACGAGCAGTACTTC	CASSLVLAGGPLSSYEQYF
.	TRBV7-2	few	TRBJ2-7	TGTGCCAGCAGCCTCTCCTACGAGCAGTACTTC	CASSLSYEQYF
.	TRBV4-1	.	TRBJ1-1	TGCGCCAGCAGCCAAGTAGGGGGAACTGAAGCTTTCTTT	CASSQVGGTEAFF
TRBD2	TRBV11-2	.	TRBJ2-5	TGTGCCAGCACCCAACGGCCGACGGGGGAGGGCCAAGAGACCCAGTACTTC	CASTQRPTGEGQETQYF
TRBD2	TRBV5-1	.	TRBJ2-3	TGCGCCAGCAGCTTGGGAATAGCGGGAGGAACAGATACGCAGTATTTT	CASSLGIAGGTDTQYF
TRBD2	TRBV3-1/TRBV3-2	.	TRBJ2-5	TGTGCCAGCAGCCTTAAACGGACTAGCGGGGGCCCCGGGGAGACCCAGTACTTC	CASSLKRTSGGPGETQYF
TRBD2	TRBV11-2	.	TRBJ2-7	TGTGCCAGCAGCTTAGCGGGGGGTAGATACGAGCAGTACTTC	CASSLAGGRYEQYF
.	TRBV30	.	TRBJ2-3	TGTGCCTGGACTTTGTACTCAGATACGCAGTATTTT	CAWTLYSDTQYF
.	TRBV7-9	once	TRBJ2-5	TGTGCCAGCAGCTCAGGGATGGGGTACCAAGAGACCCAGTACTTC	CASSSGMGYQETQYF
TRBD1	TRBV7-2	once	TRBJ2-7	TGTGCCAGCAGCATAGGACAGGGGAAGTACTTC	CASSIGQGKYF
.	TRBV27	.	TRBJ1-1	TGTGCCAGCAGATCCGGGGGGAGGTTGAACACTGAAGCTTTCTTT	CASRSGGRLNTEAFF
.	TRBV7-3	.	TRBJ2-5	TGTGCCAGCAGCCGGGGTAGCGGCCAAGAGACCCAGTACTTC	CASSRGSGQETQYF
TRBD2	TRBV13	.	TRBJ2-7	TGTGCCAGCAGCTTAGGTTCTAGCGGGAGAGTAGGAAGGTCCTACGAGCAGTACTTC	CASSLGSSGRVGRSYEQYF
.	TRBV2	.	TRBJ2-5	TGTGCCAGCAGTCCTACTCGGGACACCGAGTTTCAAGAGACCCAGTACTTC	CASSPTRDTEFQETQYF
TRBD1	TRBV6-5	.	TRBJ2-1	TGTGCCAGTAGGACAGGTTGGAGTAATGAGCAGTTCTTC	CASRTGWSNEQFF
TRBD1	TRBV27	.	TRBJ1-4	TGTGCCAGCAGTTCCCCCGGGACAGGGTACGAAAAACTGTTTTTT	CASSSPGTGYEKLFF
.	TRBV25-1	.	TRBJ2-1	TGTGCCAGCAGTGAATATACAGGGAACAATGAGCAGTTCTTC	CASSEYTGNNEQFF
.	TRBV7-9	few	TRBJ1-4	TGTGCCAGCAGCTTAGCCCGGGTCGAGGAACTGTTTTTT	CASSLARVEELFF
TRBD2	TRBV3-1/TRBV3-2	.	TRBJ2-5	TGTGCCAGCAGCCAAGAGCTAGCGGGAGCCTCGGAGACCCAGTACTTC	CASSQELAGASETQYF